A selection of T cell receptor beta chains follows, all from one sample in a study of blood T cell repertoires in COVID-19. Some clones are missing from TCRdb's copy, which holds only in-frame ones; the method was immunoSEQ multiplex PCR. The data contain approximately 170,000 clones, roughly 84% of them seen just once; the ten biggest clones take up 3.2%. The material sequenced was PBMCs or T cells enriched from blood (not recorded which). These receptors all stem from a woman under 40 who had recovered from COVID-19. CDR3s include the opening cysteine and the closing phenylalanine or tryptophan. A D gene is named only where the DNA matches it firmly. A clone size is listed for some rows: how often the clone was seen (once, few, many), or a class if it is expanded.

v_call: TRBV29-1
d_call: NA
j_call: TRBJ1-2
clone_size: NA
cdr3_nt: TGCAGCGTTGAAGATCCCCGGGGTGGCTACACCTTC
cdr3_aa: CSVEDPRGGYTF

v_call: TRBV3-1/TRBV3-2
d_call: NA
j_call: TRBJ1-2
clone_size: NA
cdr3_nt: TGTGCCAGCAGCCAACCCCAGGGGCAAGGGCCCCACTTCTATGGCTACACCTTC
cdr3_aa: CASSQPQGQGPHFYGYTF

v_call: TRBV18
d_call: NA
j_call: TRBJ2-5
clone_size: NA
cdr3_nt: TGTGCCAGCTCACCGAGTCTAGCGCGAGAGACCCAGTACTTC
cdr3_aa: CASSPSLARETQYF

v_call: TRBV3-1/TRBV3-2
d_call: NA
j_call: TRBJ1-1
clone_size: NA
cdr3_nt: TGTGCCAGCAGCCAAATCTGGGAGGGGGAAGGCACTGAAGCTTTCTTT
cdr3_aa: CASSQIWEGEGTEAFF

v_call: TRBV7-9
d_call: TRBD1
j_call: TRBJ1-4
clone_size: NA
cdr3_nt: TGTGCCAGCAGTTCGGACAGGTTAAGGGAAAAACTGTTTTTT
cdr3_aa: CASSSDRLREKLFF

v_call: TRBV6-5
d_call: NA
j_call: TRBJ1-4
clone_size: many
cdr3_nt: TGTGCCAGCAGTACCGGGGAACCCCGGGATGAAAAACTGTTTTTT
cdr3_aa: CASSTGEPRDEKLFF

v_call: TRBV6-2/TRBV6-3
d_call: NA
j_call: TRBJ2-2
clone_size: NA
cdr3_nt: TGTGCCAGCAGTCGGGCAGGGGCGAACACCGGGGAGCTGTTTTTT
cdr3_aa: CASSRAGANTGELFF

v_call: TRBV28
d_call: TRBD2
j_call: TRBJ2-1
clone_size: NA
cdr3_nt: TGTGCCAGCAGTTTATGGACTAGCGGACACAATGAGCAGTTCTTC
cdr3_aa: CASSLWTSGHNEQFF

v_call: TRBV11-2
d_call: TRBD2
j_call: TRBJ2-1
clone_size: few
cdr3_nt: TGTGCCAGCAGCTTCCTAGCGGGGGCGCCCTACAATGAGCAGTTCTTC
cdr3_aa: CASSFLAGAPYNEQFF

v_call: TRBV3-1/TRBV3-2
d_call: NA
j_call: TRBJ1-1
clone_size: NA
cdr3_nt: TGTGCCAGCAGCCAAGGCTACTTGAACACTGAAGCTTTCTTT
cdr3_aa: CASSQGYLNTEAFF

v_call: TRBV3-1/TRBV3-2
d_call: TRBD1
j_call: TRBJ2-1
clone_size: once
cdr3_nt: TGTGCCAGCATTGGGACAGGTTCCGCGGGAAATGAGCAGTTCTTC
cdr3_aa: CASIGTGSAGNEQFF

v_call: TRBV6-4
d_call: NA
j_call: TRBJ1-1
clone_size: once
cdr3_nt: TGTGCCAGCAGGTCTACAGGGAACACTGAAGCTTTCTTT
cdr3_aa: CASRSTGNTEAFF

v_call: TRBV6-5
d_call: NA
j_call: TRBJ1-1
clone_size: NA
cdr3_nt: TGTGCCAGCAGTTACTCGAGGGTAGGGAACACTGAAGCTTTCTTT
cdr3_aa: CASSYSRVGNTEAFF

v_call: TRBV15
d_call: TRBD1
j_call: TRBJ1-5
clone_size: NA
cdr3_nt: TGTGCCACCAGCAGAGCGGTCCACGACAGGGGGGGCAATCAGCCCCAGCATTTT
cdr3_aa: CATSRAVHDRGGNQPQHF

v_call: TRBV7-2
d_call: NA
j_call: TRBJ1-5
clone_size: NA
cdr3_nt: TGTGCCAGCAGCTTAGTAGCGGGGGGCAATCAGCCCCAGCATTTT
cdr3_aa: CASSLVAGGNQPQHF

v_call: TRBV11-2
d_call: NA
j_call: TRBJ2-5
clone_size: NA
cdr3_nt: TGTGCCAGCAGCTTAGTAGATACGTGGGAGACCCAGTACTTC
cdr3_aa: CASSLVDTWETQYF

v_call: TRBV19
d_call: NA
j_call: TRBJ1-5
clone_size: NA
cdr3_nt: TGTGCCAGTACTCCGGGACGGGGGGTGGCCCCGTATAGCAATCAGCCCCAGCATTTT
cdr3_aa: CASTPGRGVAPYSNQPQHF

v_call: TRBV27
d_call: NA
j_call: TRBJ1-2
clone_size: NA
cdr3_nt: TGTGCCAGCAGGCTCGGGGGAGCCTTACCTAACTATGGCTACACCTTC
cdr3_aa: CASRLGGALPNYGYTF

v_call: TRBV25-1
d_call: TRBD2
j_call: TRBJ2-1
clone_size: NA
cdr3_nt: TGTGCCAGCAGTGAGCTAGGACTAGTTGTCAATGAGCAGTTCTTC
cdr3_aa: CASSELGLVVNEQFF

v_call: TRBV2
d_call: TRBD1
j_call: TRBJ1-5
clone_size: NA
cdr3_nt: TGTGCCAGCAGTTTGGACAGGGGAGGGAATCAGCCCCAGCATTTT
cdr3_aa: CASSLDRGGNQPQHF

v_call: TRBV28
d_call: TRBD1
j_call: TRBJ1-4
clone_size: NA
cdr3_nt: TGTGCCAGCAGGTCACCCACGGACAGGGTTGGGAAACTGTTTTTT
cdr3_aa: CASRSPTDRVGKLFF

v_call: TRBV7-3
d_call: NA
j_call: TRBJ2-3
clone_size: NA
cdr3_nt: TGTGCCAGCAGCTTAGGGCAGGGTGGAGCAGATACGCAGTATTTT
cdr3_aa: CASSLGQGGADTQYF

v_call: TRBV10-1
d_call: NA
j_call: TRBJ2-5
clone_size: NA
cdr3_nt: TGCGCCAGCGAGTGCGGGCCCTCGCCTGAGACCCAGTACTTC
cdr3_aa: CASECGPSPETQYF

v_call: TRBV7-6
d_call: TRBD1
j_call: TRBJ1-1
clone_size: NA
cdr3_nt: TGTGCCAGCAGCTCGCGGACAGGGAACACTGAAGCTTTCTTT
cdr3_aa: CASSSRTGNTEAFF

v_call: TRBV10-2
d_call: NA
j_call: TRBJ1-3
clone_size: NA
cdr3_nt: TGCGCCAGCAGTGACGAGGAGAGCTCTGGAAACACCATATATTTT
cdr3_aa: CASSDEESSGNTIYF

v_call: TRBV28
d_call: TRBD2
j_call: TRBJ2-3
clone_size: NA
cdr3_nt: TGTGCCAGCTGGGGACTAGCGGGAGTGGCTGATACGCAGTATTTT
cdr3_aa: CASWGLAGVADTQYF

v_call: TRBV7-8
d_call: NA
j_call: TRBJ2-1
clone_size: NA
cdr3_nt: TGTGCCAGCAGCTCCCCGTGGGCTGAAAAAACTCTTGAGCAGTTCTTC
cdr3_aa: CASSSPWAEKTLEQFF

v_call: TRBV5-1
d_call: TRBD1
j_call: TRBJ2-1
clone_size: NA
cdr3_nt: TGCGCCAGCAGCACCCCGACAGGGGGCCTCTACAATGAGCAGTTCTTC
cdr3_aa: CASSTPTGGLYNEQFF

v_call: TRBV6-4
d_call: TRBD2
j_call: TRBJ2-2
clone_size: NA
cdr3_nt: TGTGCCAGCAGAGCCTATCCCACTAGCGGGGGGCCCGGGGAGCTGTTTTTT
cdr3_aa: CASRAYPTSGGPGELFF

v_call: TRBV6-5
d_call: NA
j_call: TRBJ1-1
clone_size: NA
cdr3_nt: TGTGCCAGCAGTTACTCGCCAGAGGAAACTGAAGCTTTCTTT
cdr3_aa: CASSYSPEETEAFF

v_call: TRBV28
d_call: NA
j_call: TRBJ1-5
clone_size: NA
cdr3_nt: TGTGCCAGCATGATCGGAGGACAGCCCCAGCATTTT
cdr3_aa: CASMIGGQPQHF

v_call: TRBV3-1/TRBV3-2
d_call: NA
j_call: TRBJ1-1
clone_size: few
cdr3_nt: TGTGCCAGCAGCTTGATACAGGGGAACACTGAAGCTTTCTTT
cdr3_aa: CASSLIQGNTEAFF

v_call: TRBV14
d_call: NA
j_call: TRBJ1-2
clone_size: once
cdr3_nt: TGTGCCAGCAGCCAAGGAATCCCAGAAAACTATGGCTACACCTTC
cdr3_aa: CASSQGIPENYGYTF

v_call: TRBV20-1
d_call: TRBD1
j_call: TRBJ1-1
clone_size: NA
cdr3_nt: TGCAGTGCCCCGACAGGGGTGGGAGCTTTCTTT
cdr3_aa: CSAPTGVGAFF

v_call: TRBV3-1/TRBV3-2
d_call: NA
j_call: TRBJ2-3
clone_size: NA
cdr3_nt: TGTGCCAGCAGCCTCGGTCCCACTAGTTCAGATACGCAGTATTTT
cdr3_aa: CASSLGPTSSDTQYF

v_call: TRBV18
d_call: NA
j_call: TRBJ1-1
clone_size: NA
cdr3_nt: TGTGCCAGCTCGCGGCTGGAGCAGGGCACTGAAGCTTTCTTT
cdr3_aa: CASSRLEQGTEAFF